This entry concerns a single T cell receptor beta chain. Its antigen is not identified. These data belong to a study of T cell responses to AZD1222 COVID-19 vaccine. Regarding the study as a whole: The span of vaccine-associated CD4 TCRs extended across spike, with dominance at 160-218 and 743-854.

Sequencing used immunoSEQ multiplex PCR; TCRdb keeps in-frame clones, though not all of them. The sample has 59,000 or so clones, roughly 80% seen once. This CDR3 comprises 19 residues. With 3 bases clipped from V and 0 bases from J, the junction kept 14 bases outside the gene matches. The germline CDR1 and CDR2 sequences are SGHDT and YYEEEE. The chain joins TRBV5-6 to TRBJ2-7; 11 bases agree with TRBD2. Material: peripheral blood, obtained on day 0 of AZD1222 vaccination. The clonotype was recovered from an adult in good health. The CDR3 sequence: CASSSARMGLADRSYEQYF. The CDR3 region has the DNA TGTGCCAGCAGCTCCGCCCGAATGGGACTAGCGGACCGCTCCTACGAGCAGTACTTC.